These T cell receptor beta chains were read from a single sample in a study of regulatory T cells in long-lasting Graves disease. One entry per CDR3 protein results from TCRdb running MiXCR on the multiplex PCR reads. Of about 240,000 distinct CDR3 sequences in the sample, around 21% were seen once. The input for sequencing was peripheral blood mononuclear cells (PBMCs), taken at new diagnosis, from a patient treated with antithyroid drugs. The source of these receptors is a female donor with Graves disease. Both conserved end residues are part of each CDR3. The order of the fields is CDR3 DNA, CDR3 protein, clone size, J gene, V gene, D gene. D genes are given only for firm matches. Clone size is given for some rows only: seen once, a few or many times, or a class if the clone is expanded.

TGTGCCAGCAGTTATTCGGGGGTTGTAAATGGCTACACCTTC | CASSYSGVVNGYTF | NA | TRBJ1-2 | TRBV6-9 | NA
TGTGCCAGCAGCGAGGGTCTTGGGGTAAACATTCAGTACTTC | CASSEGLGVNIQYF | NA | TRBJ2-4 | TRBV9 | NA
TGTGCCAGCAGCTTGGCAGAGAATACCAATGGATACGAGCAGTACTTC | CASSLAENTNGYEQYF | NA | TRBJ2-7 | TRBV5-1 | NA
TGCGCCAGCAGCCAAGATCGGTACGGGAGTCAGCCCCAGCATTTT | CASSQDRYGSQPQHF | few | TRBJ1-5 | TRBV4-3 | NA
TGTGCCAGTAGTAGGCGTAACCAAGAGACCCAGTACTTC | CASSRRNQETQYF | few | TRBJ2-5 | TRBV19 | NA
TGCAGTGCTAGTCTAGCGGGGGAGGGAAATACGCAGTATTTT | CSASLAGEGNTQYF | many | TRBJ2-3 | TRBV20-1 | TRBD2
TGCAGCGTTGGGCAGGGAAGGTACGAGCAGTACTTC | CSVGQGRYEQYF | NA | TRBJ2-7 | TRBV29-1 | NA
TGTGCCAGCAATACCCGCAGGGGCGGATTTGGTTCCAACAATGAGCAGTTCTTC | CASNTRRGGFGSNNEQFF | many | TRBJ2-1 | TRBV12-3/TRBV12-4 | NA
TGCAGTGCTAGGAAACGGGCAGGCCTAGCGGGCCGGACCTTCTACGAGCAGTACTTC | CSARKRAGLAGRTFYEQYF | many | TRBJ2-7 | TRBV20-1 | TRBD2
TGTGCCAGCAGTTTCTACTCCCGAGGCGATGAGCAGTTCTTC | CASSFYSRGDEQFF | many | TRBJ2-1 | TRBV12-3/TRBV12-4 | NA
TGTGCCAGCTCCAGGGGACAGGGATCCTATAATTCACCCCTCCACTTT | CASSRGQGSYNSPLHF | NA | TRBJ1-6 | TRBV18 | TRBD1
TGCAGTGCTCCCCAGGAGGCCTATGGCTACACCTTC | CSAPQEAYGYTF | many | TRBJ1-2 | TRBV20-1 | NA
TGCAGTGCTAGATCCGGGACAGATACTGAGACCCAGTACTTC | CSARSGTDTETQYF | many | TRBJ2-5 | TRBV20-1 | TRBD1
TGTGCCAGCTCCCGAGCCGGGGACAGCTACAATGAGCAGTTCTTC | CASSRAGDSYNEQFF | many | TRBJ2-1 | TRBV7-3 | TRBD1
TGTGCCAGCAGTGGGGGGCGGACTAGCCCGTACATTCAGTACTTC | CASSGGRTSPYIQYF | NA | TRBJ2-4 | TRBV6-2/TRBV6-3 | TRBD2
TGCGCCAGCAGCCCCTCCGTGGGAAACATTCAGTACTTC | CASSPSVGNIQYF | few | TRBJ2-4 | TRBV4-3 | NA
TGCAGCGTTGATGGGCCCAACTATGGCTACACCTTC | CSVDGPNYGYTF | many | TRBJ1-2 | TRBV29-1 | NA
TGTGCCAGCAGCTTAAGTGCAGGGCCTGACGAGCAGTACTTC | CASSLSAGPDEQYF | once | TRBJ2-7 | TRBV7-2 | NA
TGTGCCAGCAGCTTAGTAGGACTAGCGGGGGGGGAGCTGTTTTTT | CASSLVGLAGGELFF | NA | TRBJ2-2 | TRBV7-2 | TRBD2
TGCGCCAGCAGCTTGCAGGATCTAGAGACCCAGTACTTC | CASSLQDLETQYF | many | TRBJ2-5 | TRBV5-1 | NA
TGTGCCAGCAGCTTAAGAGCGGGACAGCCATACAATGAGCAGTTCTTC | CASSLRAGQPYNEQFF | many | TRBJ2-1 | TRBV7-3 | NA
TGTGCCAGCAGCTTAGAAAGTGGAGATAACTATGGCTACACCTTC | CASSLESGDNYGYTF | many | TRBJ1-2 | TRBV7-9 | NA
TGTGCCAGCAGTCGCGGACAGGGCACTGAAGCTTTCTTT | CASSRGQGTEAFF | many | TRBJ1-1 | TRBV5-6 | TRBD1
TGTGCCAGCAGCCGCGGGACAGGGGGGGAGACTGAAGCTTTCTTT | CASSRGTGGETEAFF | NA | TRBJ1-1 | TRBV11-2 | TRBD1
TGTGCCAGCAGTTACTCCCAGGGGGCTTCCTACGAGCAGTACTTC | CASSYSQGASYEQYF | many | TRBJ2-7 | TRBV6-5 | TRBD1
TGTGCCAGCAGCTTAGCTAACCGGGACAGGACAGGATCACCCCTCCACTTT | CASSLANRDRTGSPLHF | once | TRBJ1-6 | TRBV7-8 | TRBD1
TGCGCCAGCAGTGACTCGGGACAGGGGGCAACCCAGTACTTC | CASSDSGQGATQYF | many | TRBJ2-5 | TRBV10-1 | TRBD1
TGTGCCAGCAGCGTAGCGGTGAGCACAGATACGCAGTATTTT | CASSVAVSTDTQYF | NA | TRBJ2-3 | TRBV9 | NA
TGCGCCAGCAAGGGACAGTCGAGCTCCTACGAGCAGTACTTC | CASKGQSSSYEQYF | many | TRBJ2-7 | TRBV5-1 | TRBD1
TGTGCCAGCTCACCACTGAGGGACAGGGACTATGGCTACACCTTC | CASSPLRDRDYGYTF | few | TRBJ1-2 | TRBV18 | TRBD1
TGTGCCAGCAGCTCCCTAACGAACTCCAATTCACCCCTCCACTTT | CASSSLTNSNSPLHF | few | TRBJ1-6 | TRBV7-6 | NA